A selection of T cell receptor beta chains follows, all from one sample in a study of graft-versus-host responses after intestinal transplantation. This table comes from immunoSEQ multiplex PCR, and its TCRdb copy is limited to in-frame clones, with some not included. The sample lists about 92,000 clones; 75% to 90% were seen once. Their antigens are not known. The sample here was unstimulated CD8+ T cells sorted from spleen or lymph node cells, taken before intestinal transplant. These receptors were taken from a human donor who received an intestinal transplant. CDR3s include the opening cysteine and the closing phenylalanine or tryptophan. The D gene is left open where the match is weak. The size entry is marked missing in some rows and otherwise reads once, few, many or a size class.

.,TRBJ2-2,TRBV7-9,.,CASSLVVQENTGELFF,TGTGCCAGCAGCTTAGTGGTCCAGGAGAACACCGGGGAGCTGTTTTTT
.,TRBJ1-2,TRBV23-1,TRBD1,CASSQTGGYGYTF,TGCGCCAGCAGTCAAACAGGGGGTTATGGCTACACCTTC
.,TRBJ2-3,TRBV5-4,.,CASSDGTDTQYF,TGTGCCAGCAGCGATGGCACAGATACGCAGTATTTT
.,TRBJ2-7,TRBV4-1,.,CASSQVQGGDEQYF,TGCGCCAGCAGCCAAGTACAGGGTGGCGACGAGCAGTACTTC
.,TRBJ2-5,TRBV11-2,.,CASSSFKRVETQYF,TGTGCCAGCAGCTCGTTTAAGCGGGTGGAAACCCAGTACTTC
.,TRBJ1-2,TRBV10-3,.,CAISESTSQLRANYGYTF,TGTGCCATCAGTGAGTCGACCAGTCAGTTACGCGCTAACTATGGCTACACCTTC
.,TRBJ2-3,TRBV15,TRBD2,CATGGTSTDTQYF,TGTGCCACGGGGGGGACTAGCACAGATACGCAGTATTTT
.,TRBJ1-5,TRBV2,TRBD1,CASSETPGGNSNQPQHF,TGTGCCAGCAGTGAAACGCCAGGGGGCAACAGCAATCAGCCCCAGCATTTT
.,TRBJ2-5,TRBV27,.,CASSSKSQYLLETQYF,TGTGCCAGCAGTTCGAAGAGTCAGTACCTTCTAGAGACCCAGTACTTC
few,TRBJ1-2,TRBV6-1,TRBD1,CASSDVRGADYGYTF,TGTGCCAGCAGTGACGTCAGGGGGGCGGACTATGGCTACACCTTC
.,TRBJ2-1,TRBV7-7,TRBD2,CASSLGLAGGDEQFF,TGTGCTAGCAGCTTAGGACTAGCGGGCGGGGATGAGCAGTTCTTC
few,TRBJ1-4,TRBV4-1,.,CASSQERQVDEKLFF,TGCGCCAGCAGCCAAGAGAGACAGGTCGATGAAAAACTGTTTTTT
few,TRBJ2-5,TRBV4-2,TRBD1,CASSFYRGWETQYF,TGTGCCAGCAGCTTTTACAGGGGATGGGAGACCCAGTACTTC
.,TRBJ2-5,TRBV5-1,.,CASSLATNQETQYF,TGCGCCAGCAGCTTGGCAACAAACCAAGAGACCCAGTACTTC
.,TRBJ2-1,TRBV15,TRBD2,CATSRASGGNEQFF,TGTGCCACCAGCAGAGCTAGCGGGGGAAATGAGCAGTTCTTC
.,TRBJ2-7,TRBV11-2,TRBD2,CASSLDVGTSGIYEQYF,TGTGCCAGCAGCTTAGATGTCGGGACTAGCGGGATTTACGAGCAGTACTTC
.,TRBJ1-5,TRBV5-4,.,CASRRGERINQPQHF,TGTGCCAGCAGACGAGGGGAAAGAATCAATCAGCCCCAGCATTTT
.,TRBJ2-5,TRBV29-1,.,CSVQQGGQETQYF,TGCAGCGTCCAGCAGGGAGGACAAGAGACCCAGTACTTC
few,TRBJ2-1,TRBV6-5,TRBD1,CASSYSRTGGNEQFF,TGTGCCAGCAGTTACTCGAGGACAGGGGGAAATGAGCAGTTCTTC
.,TRBJ2-3,TRBV6-6,.,CASSSPTDTQYF,TGTGCCAGCAGTTCCCCCACAGATACGCAGTATTTT
.,TRBJ1-1,TRBV6-4,.,CASQGNTEAFF,TGTGCCAGCCAAGGAAACACTGAAGCTTTCTTT
.,TRBJ1-1,TRBV19,TRBD1,CASRIAGGNTEAFF,TGTGCCAGTAGAATAGCAGGGGGGAACACTGAAGCTTTCTTT
.,TRBJ2-7,TRBV11-2,.,CASSRPSRDHSYEQYF,TGTGCCAGCAGCCGGCCCTCCAGAGACCACTCCTACGAGCAGTACTTC
.,TRBJ2-5,TRBV11-1,TRBD1,CASSFYRGWETQYF,TGTGCCAGCAGCTTTTACAGGGGATGGGAGACCCAGTACTTC
few,TRBJ2-7,TRBV10-1,TRBD1,CASSGTGGTYEQYF,TGCGCCAGCTCTGGGACAGGGGGAACCTACGAGCAGTACTTC
.,TRBJ2-1,TRBV11-2,.,CASSLWQGLNEQFF,TGTGCCAGCAGCTTATGGCAGGGGCTCAATGAGCAGTTCTTC
.,TRBJ2-1,TRBV7-9,TRBD2,CASSLPGLVIYNEQFF,TGTGCCAGCAGCTTACCAGGACTAGTGATATACAATGAGCAGTTCTTC
.,TRBJ1-4,TRBV6-1,.,CASSEVGESEKLFF,TGTGCCAGCAGTGAAGTCGGAGAAAGTGAAAAACTGTTTTTT
.,TRBJ2-3,TRBV15,TRBD1,CATSDTGTGGRGDTQYF,TGTGCCACCAGCGACACCGGGACAGGGGGCCGGGGAGATACGCAGTATTTT
few,TRBJ2-5,TRBV7-9,.,CASSSQGFQETQYF,TGTGCCAGCAGCTCCCAGGGATTTCAAGAGACCCAGTACTTC
.,TRBJ2-7,TRBV30,.,CAWSGGDYEQYF,TGTGCCTGGAGTGGGGGGGACTACGAGCAGTACTTC
.,TRBJ1-1,TRBV12-5,.,CASGLVESEAFF,TGTGCTAGTGGTTTGGTAGAGTCTGAAGCTTTCTTT
once,TRBJ1-2,TRBV28,TRBD1,CASSPGTGVYGYTF,TGTGCCAGCAGTCCTGGGACAGGGGTCTATGGCTACACCTTC
.,TRBJ2-1,TRBV5-6,TRBD1,CASSMTGFDEQFF,TGTGCCAGCAGCATGACAGGGTTTGATGAGCAGTTCTTC
.,TRBJ2-1,TRBV28,TRBD2,CASSFNPWTSGRARSYNEQFF,TGTGCCAGCAGTTTTAACCCTTGGACTAGCGGGAGGGCCCGGTCCTACAATGAGCAGTTCTTC
.,TRBJ2-7,TRBV5-1,TRBD1,CASSLGDSFSYEQYF,TGCGCCAGCAGCTTGGGGGACAGTTTCTCCTACGAGCAGTACTTC
.,TRBJ1-1,TRBV7-8,.,CASSLYGGTEAFF,TGTGCCAGCAGCTTATACGGGGGCACTGAAGCTTTCTTT
.,TRBJ2-7,TRBV28,.,CASSFRGGGYEQYF,TGTGCCAGCAGTTTCAGGGGTGGGGGCTACGAGCAGTACTTC
.,TRBJ1-1,TRBV28,.,CASSLGRTEAFF,TGTGCCAGCAGTTTGGGGAGGACTGAAGCTTTCTTT
.,TRBJ2-5,TRBV6-5,.,CASSYEETQYF,TGTGCCAGCAGTTACGAGGAGACCCAGTACTTC
few,TRBJ2-7,TRBV19,.,CASSPTGSSYEQYF,TGTGCCAGTAGTCCCACAGGGAGCTCCTACGAGCAGTACTTC
.,TRBJ2-7,TRBV4-2,.,CASSLKSPTTYEQYF,TGTGCCAGCAGCTTGAAGTCGCCAACCACCTACGAGCAGTACTTC
few,TRBJ2-7,TRBV23-1,TRBD2,CASSQPYLRGGTHEQYF,TGCGCCAGCAGTCAACCGTATTTGCGGGGAGGGACCCACGAGCAGTACTTC
.,TRBJ1-1,TRBV2,TRBD1,CASKGQGVFLNTEAFF,TGTGCCAGCAAGGGACAGGGGGTATTTTTGAACACTGAAGCTTTCTTT
.,TRBJ1-2,TRBV2,.,CASSEDEFNYGYTF,TGTGCCAGCAGTGAGGATGAGTTTAACTATGGCTACACCTTC
.,TRBJ2-5,TRBV6-1,TRBD1,CASSENGPWGQGEETQYF,TGTGCCAGCAGTGAAAACGGGCCTTGGGGACAGGGAGAAGAGACCCAGTACTTC
once,TRBJ2-1,TRBV4-2,.,CASSQSGAGNEQFF,TGTGCCAGCAGCCAGTCCGGGGCTGGGAATGAGCAGTTCTTC
.,TRBJ1-4,TRBV27,.,CASSLLGQSNEKLFF,TGTGCCAGCAGTTTACTCGGACAGTCTAATGAAAAACTGTTTTTT
.,TRBJ2-5,TRBV5-4,TRBD2,CASSGGIPPGGIAQYF,TGTGCCAGCAGCGGCGGTATCCCTCCGGGAGGGATCGCCCAGTACTTC